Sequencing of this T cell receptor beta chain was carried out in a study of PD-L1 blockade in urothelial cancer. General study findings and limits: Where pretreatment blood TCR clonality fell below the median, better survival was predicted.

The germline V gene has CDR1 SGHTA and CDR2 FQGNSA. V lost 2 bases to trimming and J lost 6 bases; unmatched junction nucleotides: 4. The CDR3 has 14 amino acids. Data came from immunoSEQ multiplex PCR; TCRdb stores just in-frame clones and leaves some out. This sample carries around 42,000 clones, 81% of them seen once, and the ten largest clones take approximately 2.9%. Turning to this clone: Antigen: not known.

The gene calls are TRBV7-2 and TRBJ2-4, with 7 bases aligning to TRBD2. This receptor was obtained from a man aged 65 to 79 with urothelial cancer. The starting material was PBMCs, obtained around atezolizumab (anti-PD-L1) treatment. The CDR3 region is CASSLSREINIQYF. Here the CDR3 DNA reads TGTGCCAGCAGCTTATCGCGGGAGATAAACATTCAGTACTTC.